The sequence of this T cell receptor (beta chain) was determined in a study of cytotoxic CD8 clonotypes in ibrutinib-treated CLL. Findings and limits, study-wide: Timing of sampling differed between sustained-remission and progressing patients. Elevated clonality accompanied ibrutinib response, with a return toward baseline values at progression.

Clones were read by immunoSEQ multiplex PCR, and TCRdb kept only the in-frame ones, dropping some. The sample lists about 300,000 clones; around 76% were seen once. The germline V gene encodes CDR1 LNHDA and CDR2 SQIVND (reference sequence). The CDR3 sequence is 11 residues long. Trimming shortened V by 7 bases and J by 11 bases, and 14 bases separated the two germline ends. With regard to this clone: The antigen remains undetermined.

Around 2 micrograms of genomic DNA (from cryopreserved PBMCs) were used for TCR beta libraries. V gene TRBV19 combines with J gene TRBJ1-1, with D maybe TRBD1 (6 bases). This material consisted of PBMCs, taken at disease progression, from a patient treated with ibrutinib. The origin of this receptor is a human donor with chronic lymphocytic leukemia. The CDR3 spells CASKTGWGAFF. CDR3 DNA: TGTGCCAGTAAGACAGGCTGGGGGGCTTTCTTT.